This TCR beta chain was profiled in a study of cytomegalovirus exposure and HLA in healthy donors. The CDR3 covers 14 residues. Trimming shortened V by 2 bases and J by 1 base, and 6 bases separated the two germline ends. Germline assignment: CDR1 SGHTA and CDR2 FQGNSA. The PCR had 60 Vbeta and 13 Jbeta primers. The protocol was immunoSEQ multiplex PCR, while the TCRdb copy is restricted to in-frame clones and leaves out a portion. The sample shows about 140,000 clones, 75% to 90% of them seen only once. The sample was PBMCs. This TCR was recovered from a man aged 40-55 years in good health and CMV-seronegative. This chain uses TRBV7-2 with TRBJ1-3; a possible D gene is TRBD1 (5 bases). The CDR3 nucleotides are TGTGCCAGCAGCTTACAGGGTTCTGGAAACACCATATATTTT. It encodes CASSLQGSGNTIYF.